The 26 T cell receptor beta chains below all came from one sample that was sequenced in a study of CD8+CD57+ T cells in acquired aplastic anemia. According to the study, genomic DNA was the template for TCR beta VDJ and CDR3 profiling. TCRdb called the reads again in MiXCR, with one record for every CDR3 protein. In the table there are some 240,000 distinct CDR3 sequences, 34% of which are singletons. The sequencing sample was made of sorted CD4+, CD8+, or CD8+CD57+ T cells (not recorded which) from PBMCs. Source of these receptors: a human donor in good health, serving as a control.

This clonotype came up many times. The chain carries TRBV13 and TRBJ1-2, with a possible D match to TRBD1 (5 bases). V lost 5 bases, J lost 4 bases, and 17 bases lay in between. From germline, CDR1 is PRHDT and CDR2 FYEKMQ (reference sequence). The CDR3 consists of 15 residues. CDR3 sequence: CASSVTREGSYGYTF. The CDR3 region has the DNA TGTGCCAGCAGCGTTACCAGGGAAGGGAGCTATGGCTACACCTTC.

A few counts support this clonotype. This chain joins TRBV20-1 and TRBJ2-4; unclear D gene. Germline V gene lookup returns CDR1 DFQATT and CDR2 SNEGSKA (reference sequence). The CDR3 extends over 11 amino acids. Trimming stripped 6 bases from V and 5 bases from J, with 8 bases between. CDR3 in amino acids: CSANDQNIQYF. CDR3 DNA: TGCAGTGCAAACGACCAAAACATTCAGTACTTC.

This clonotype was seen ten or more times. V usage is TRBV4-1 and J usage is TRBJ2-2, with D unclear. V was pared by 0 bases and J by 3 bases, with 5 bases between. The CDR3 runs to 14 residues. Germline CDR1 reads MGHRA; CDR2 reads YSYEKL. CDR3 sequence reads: CASSQERHTGELFF. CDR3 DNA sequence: TGCGCCAGCAGCCAAGAACGGCACACCGGGGAGCTGTTTTTT.

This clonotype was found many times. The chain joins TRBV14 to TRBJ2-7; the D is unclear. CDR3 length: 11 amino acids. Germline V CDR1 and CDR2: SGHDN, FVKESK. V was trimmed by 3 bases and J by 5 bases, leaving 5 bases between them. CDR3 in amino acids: CASSHADEQYF. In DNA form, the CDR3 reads TGTGCCAGCAGCCACGCAGACGAGCAGTACTTC.

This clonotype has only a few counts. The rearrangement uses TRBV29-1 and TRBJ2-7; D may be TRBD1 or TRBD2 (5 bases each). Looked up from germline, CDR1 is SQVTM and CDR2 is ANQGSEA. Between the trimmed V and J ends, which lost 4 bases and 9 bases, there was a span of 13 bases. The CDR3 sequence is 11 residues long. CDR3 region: CSVGGREGQYF. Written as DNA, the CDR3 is TGCAGCGTTGGGGGGAGAGAGGGGCAGTACTTC.

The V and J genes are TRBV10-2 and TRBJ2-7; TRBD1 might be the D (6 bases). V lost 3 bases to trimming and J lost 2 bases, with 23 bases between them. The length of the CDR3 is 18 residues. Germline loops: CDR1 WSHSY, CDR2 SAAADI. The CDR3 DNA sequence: TGCGCCAGCAGTGATAAGGCACCATCGGACAGCCCGCCCTACGAGCAGTACTTC. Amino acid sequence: CASSDKAPSDSPPYEQYF.

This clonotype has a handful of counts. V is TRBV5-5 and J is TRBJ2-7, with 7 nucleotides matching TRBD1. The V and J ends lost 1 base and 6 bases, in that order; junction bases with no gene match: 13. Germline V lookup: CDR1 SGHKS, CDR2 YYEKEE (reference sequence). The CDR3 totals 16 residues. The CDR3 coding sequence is TGTGCCAGCAGCTTGTTCGCAGGGGGTGACCTCACCGAGCAGTACTTC. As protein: CASSLFAGGDLTEQYF.

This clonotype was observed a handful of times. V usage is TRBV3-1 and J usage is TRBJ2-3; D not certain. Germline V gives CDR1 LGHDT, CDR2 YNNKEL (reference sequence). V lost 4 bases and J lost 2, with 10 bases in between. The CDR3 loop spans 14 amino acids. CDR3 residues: CASSRVAVTDTQYF. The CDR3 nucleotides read TGTGCCAGCAGCCGAGTGGCGGTCACAGATACGCAGTATTTT.

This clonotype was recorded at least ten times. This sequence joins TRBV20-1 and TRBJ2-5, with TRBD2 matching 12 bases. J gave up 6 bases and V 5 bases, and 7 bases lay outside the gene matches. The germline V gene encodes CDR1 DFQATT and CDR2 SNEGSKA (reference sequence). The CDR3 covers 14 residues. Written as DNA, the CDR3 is TGCAGTGCTGTACTAGCGGGGGGAACAAAGACCCAGTACTTC. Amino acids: CSAVLAGGTKTQYF.

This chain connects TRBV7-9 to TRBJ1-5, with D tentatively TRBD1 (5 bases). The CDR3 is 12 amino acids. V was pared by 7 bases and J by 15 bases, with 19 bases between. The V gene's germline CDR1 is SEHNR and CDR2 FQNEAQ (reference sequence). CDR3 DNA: TGTGCCAGCACCAATGGAAGGGGCCCAATGCATTTT. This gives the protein CASTNGRGPMHF.

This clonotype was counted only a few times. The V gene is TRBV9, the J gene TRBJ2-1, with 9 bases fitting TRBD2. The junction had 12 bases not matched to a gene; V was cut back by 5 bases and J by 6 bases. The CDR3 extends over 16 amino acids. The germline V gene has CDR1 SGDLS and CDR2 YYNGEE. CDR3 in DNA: TGTGCCAGCAGTAAAAGGTTCGCGGGGGGGCCCAATGAGCAGTTCTTC. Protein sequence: CASSKRFAGGPNEQFF.

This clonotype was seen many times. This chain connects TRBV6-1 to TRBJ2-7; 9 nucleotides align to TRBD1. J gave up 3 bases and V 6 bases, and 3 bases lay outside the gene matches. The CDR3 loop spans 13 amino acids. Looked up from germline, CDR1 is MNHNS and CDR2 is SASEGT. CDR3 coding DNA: TGTGCCAGCAGACGGACAGGGGACTACGAGCAGTACTTC. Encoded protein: CASRRTGDYEQYF.

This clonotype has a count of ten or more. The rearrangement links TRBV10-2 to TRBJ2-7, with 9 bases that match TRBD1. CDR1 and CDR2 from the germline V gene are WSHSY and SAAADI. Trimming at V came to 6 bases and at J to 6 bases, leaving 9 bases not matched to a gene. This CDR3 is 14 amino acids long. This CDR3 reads CASRGTGGALEQYF. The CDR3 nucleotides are TGCGCCAGCAGGGGTACAGGGGGCGCGCTCGAGCAGTACTTC.

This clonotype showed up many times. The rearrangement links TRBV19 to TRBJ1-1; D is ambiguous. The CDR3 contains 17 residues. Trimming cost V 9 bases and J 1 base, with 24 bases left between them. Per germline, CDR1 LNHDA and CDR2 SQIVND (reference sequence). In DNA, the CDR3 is TGTGCCAGCAAAAACCCTTACCTTCACCTGAAGAACACTGAAGCTTTCTTT. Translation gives CASKNPYLHLKNTEAFF.

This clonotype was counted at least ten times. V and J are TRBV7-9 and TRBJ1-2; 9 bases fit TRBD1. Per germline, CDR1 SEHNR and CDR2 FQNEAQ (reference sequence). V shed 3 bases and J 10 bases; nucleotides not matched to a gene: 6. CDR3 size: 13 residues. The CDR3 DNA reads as TGTGCCAGCAGCTTCGACAGGGGGGGAGACTACACCTTC. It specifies CASSFDRGGDYTF.

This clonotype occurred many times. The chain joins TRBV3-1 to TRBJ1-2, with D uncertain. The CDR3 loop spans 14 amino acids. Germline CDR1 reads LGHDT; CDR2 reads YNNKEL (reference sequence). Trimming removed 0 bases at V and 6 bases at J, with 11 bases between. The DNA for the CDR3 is TGTGCCAGCAGCCAAGATGGCCACGGCCATGGCTACACCTTC. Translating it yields CASSQDGHGHGYTF.

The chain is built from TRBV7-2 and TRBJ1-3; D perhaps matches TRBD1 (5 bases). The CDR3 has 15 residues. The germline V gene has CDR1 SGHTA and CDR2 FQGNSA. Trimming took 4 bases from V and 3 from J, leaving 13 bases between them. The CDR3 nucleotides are TGTGCCAGCAGCTCCAGGGCTATGGGTGGAAACACCATATATTTT. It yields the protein CASSSRAMGGNTIYF. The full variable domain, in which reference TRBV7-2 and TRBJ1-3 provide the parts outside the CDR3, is GAGVSQSPSNKVTEKGKDVELRCDPISGHTALYWYRQSLGQGLEFLIYFQGNSAPDKSGLPSDRFSAERTGGSVSTLTIQRTQQEDSAVYLCASSSRAMGGNTIYFGEGSWLTVV.

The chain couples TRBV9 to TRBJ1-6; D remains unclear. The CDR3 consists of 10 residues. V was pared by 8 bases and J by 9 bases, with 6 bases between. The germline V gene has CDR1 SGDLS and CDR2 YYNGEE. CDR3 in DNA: TGTGCCAGGCTAACTTCACCCCTCCACTTT. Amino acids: CARLTSPLHF.

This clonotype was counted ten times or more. The CDR3 protein is CASSFGKNTEAFF. The CDR3 DNA reads as TGTGCCAGCAGCTTTGGGAAGAACACTGAAGCTTTCTTT. This chain links TRBV7-2 with TRBJ1-1; D remains ambiguous. From germline, CDR1 is SGHTA and CDR2 FQGNSA. Trimming took off 3 bases at V and 1 base at J, with 6 bases between the two ends. CDR3 length: 13 amino acids.

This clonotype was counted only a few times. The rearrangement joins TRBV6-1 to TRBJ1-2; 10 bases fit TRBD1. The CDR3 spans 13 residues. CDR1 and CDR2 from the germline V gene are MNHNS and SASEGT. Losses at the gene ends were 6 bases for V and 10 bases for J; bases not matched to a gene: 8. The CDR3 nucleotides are TGTGCCAGCAGCTCAGACAGGGGGCGATCCTACACCTTC. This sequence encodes CASSSDRGRSYTF.

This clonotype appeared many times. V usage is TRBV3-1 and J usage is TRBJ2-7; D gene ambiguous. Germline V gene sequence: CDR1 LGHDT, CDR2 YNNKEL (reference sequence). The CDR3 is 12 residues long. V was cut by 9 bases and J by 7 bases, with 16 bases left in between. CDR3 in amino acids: CARKPPSWEQYF. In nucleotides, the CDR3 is TGTGCCAGGAAACCCCCGTCGTGGGAGCAGTACTTC.

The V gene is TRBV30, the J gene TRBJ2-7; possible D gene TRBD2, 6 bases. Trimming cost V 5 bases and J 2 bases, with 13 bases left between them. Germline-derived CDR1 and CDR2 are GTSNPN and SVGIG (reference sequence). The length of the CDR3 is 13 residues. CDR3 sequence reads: CAWGGPRPYEQYF. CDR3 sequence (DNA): TGTGCCTGGGGAGGGCCTAGACCCTACGAGCAGTACTTC.

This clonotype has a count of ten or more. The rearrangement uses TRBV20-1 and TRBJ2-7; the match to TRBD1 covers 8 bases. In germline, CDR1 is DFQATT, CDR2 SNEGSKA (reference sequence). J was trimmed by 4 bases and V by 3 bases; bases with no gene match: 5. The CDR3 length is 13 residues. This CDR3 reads CSARQGATYEQYF. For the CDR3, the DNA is TGCAGTGCTAGGCAGGGGGCAACTTACGAGCAGTACTTC.

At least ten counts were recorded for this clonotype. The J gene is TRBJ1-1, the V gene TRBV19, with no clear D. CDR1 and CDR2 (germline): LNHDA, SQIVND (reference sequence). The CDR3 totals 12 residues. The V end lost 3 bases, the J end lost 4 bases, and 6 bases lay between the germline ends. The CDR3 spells CASSMGFTEAFF. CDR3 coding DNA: TGTGCCAGTAGTATGGGGTTCACTGAAGCTTTCTTT.

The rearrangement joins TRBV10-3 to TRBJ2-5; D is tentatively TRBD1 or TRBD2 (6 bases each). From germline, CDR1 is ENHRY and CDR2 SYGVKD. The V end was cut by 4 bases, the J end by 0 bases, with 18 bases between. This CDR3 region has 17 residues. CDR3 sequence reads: CAISAGLGGRDQETQYF. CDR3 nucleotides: TGTGCCATCAGTGCGGGGCTCGGGGGCCGTGACCAAGAGACCCAGTACTTC.

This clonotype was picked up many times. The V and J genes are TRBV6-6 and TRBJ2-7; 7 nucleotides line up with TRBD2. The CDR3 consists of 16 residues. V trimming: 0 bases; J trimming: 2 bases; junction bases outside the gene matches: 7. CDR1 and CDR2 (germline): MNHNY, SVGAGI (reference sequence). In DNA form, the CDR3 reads TGTGCCAGCAGTTACTCAGGGCTAGCGGAAACCTACGAGCAGTACTTC. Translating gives CASSYSGLAETYEQYF.